Shown below are 9 T cell receptor beta chains from a single sample sequenced in a study of blood T cell repertoires in COVID-19. TCRdb's table, derived via immunoSEQ multiplex PCR, lists solely in-frame clones and lacks some. Here the sample spans 270,000 or so clones, 70% to 90% being singletons. The sample comprised PBMCs or T cells enriched from blood (not recorded which). The receptors shown here come from a woman between 50 and 59 years old who had been exposed to COVID-19.

The V and J genes are TRBV18 and TRBJ2-7; maybe TRBD2 (6 bases). The germline V and J ends were trimmed by 3 bases and 0 bases, with 15 bases remaining between them. The CDR3 covers 16 residues. The germline gives CDR1 KGHSH, CDR2 LQKENI. CDR3 DNA: TGTGCCAGCTCACCCTCAATGGCGGGGAGCTCCTACGAGCAGTACTTC. As protein: CASSPSMAGSSYEQYF.

The chain has TRBV10-3 and TRBJ2-3, with TRBD2 as a possible D gene (7 bases). Germline CDR1 is ENHRY and CDR2 is SYGVKD. Trimming removed 8 bases at V and 4 bases at J, with 19 bases between. The CDR3 sequence is 15 residues long. The CDR3 here is CAIRQGLGGADTQYF. CDR3 sequence (DNA): TGTGCCATCCGCCAAGGACTAGGGGGTGCAGATACGCAGTATTTT.

The chain is built from TRBV5-1 and TRBJ2-5, with 12 bases fitting TRBD2. Germline V gene data show CDR1 as SGHRS and CDR2 as YFSETQ. The CDR3 runs to 16 residues. The junction had 4 bases not matched to a gene; V was cut back by 3 bases and J by 1 base. The CDR3 bases are TGCGCCAGCAGCTATCGACTAGCGGGGGTCCAAGAGACCCAGTACTTC. Protein: CASSYRLAGVQETQYF. The whole variable domain, filled in from reference TRBV5-1 and TRBJ2-5, reads KAGVTQTPRYLIKTRGQQVTLSCSPISGHRSVSWYQQTPGQGLQFLFEYFSETQRNKGNFPGRFSGRQFSNSRSEMNVSTLELGDSALYLCASSYRLAGVQETQYFGPGTRLLVL.

CDR3 DNA sequence: TGTGCCAGCAGCCTCTTCGACAATGAGCAGTTCTTC. Protein sequence: CASSLFDNEQFF. The gene calls are TRBV3-1 (or the pseudogene TRBV3-2) and TRBJ2-1; D not certain. Germline loops: CDR1 LGHDT, CDR2 YNNKEL (reference sequence). The CDR3 is made up of 12 amino acids. V was clipped by 4 bases and J by 5 bases, with 6 bases between them.

The chain carries TRBV4-3 and TRBJ2-3; 9 positions match TRBD1. The junction had 4 bases not matched to a gene; V was cut back by 3 bases and J by 3 bases. The CDR3 spans 15 residues. Germline values: CDR1 LGHNA, CDR2 YSLEER. CDR3 loop: CASSQDRGQTDTQYF. The CDR3 DNA sequence: TGCGCCAGCAGCCAGGACAGGGGTCAGACAGATACGCAGTATTTT.

CDR3 region: CASSQTKGWNSPLHF. The CDR3 nucleotides read TGTGCCAGCAGCCAAACGAAGGGGTGGAATTCACCCCTCCACTTT. The chain recombines TRBV11-2 with TRBJ1-6; possibly TRBD1 for D (5 bases). Germline V gene lookup returns CDR1 SGHAT and CDR2 FQNNGV. The CDR3 extends over 15 amino acids. The V end was cut by 5 bases, the J end by 7 bases, with 15 bases between.

The chain has TRBV9 and TRBJ1-1; weak D call: TRBD1 (6 bases). Trimming left V 5 bases short and J 2 bases short, with 10 bases between. The CDR3 totals 13 residues. Germline V lookup: CDR1 SGDLS, CDR2 YYNGEE. The CDR3 DNA follows: TGTGCCAGCAGTTACAGGGTTAACACTGAAGCTTTCTTT. This encodes CASSYRVNTEAFF.

This clone has ten or more counts. J is TRBJ2-1 and V is TRBV6-2 or TRBV6-3; D perhaps matches TRBD1 (5 bases). V was clipped by 5 bases and J by 7 bases, with 21 bases between them. This CDR3 has 16 amino acids. CDR1 MNHEY and CDR2 SVGEGT come from the germline V gene. The CDR3 is CASSPQEKGMRNEQFF. CDR3 nucleotide sequence: TGTGCCAGCAGTCCACAGGAGAAGGGGATGAGGAATGAGCAGTTCTTC.

The chain couples TRBV30 to TRBJ1-1; D is unresolved. Trimming took 0 bases from V and 0 from J, leaving 11 bases between them. There are 15 residues in the CDR3. CDR1 and CDR2 (germline): GTSNPN, SVGIG (reference sequence). CDR3 sequence (DNA): TGTGCCTGGAGTGTAACCCTCGGGATGAACACTGAAGCTTTCTTT. Amino acid sequence: CAWSVTLGMNTEAFF.